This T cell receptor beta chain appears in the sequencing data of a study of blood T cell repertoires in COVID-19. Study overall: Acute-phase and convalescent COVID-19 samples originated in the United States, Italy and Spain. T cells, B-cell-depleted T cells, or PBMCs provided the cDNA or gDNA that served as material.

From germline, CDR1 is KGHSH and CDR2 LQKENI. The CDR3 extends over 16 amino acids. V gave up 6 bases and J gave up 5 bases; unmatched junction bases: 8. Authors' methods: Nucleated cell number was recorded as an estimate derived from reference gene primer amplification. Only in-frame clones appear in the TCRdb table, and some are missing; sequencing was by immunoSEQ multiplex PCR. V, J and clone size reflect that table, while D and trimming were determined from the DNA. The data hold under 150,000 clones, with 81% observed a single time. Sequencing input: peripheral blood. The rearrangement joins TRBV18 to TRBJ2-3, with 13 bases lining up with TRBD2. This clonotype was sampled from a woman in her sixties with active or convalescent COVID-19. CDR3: CASSAGLAGAEDTQYF. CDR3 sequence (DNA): TGTGCCAGCTCGGCTGGACTAGCGGGAGCAGAAGATACGCAGTATTTT.